These 21 T cell receptor beta chains were all obtained from the same sample, sequenced in a study of blood T cells in healthy people across ages. Together with a sample-barcoded 5' primer, a J-beta primer mix was included in a second PCR lasting about 7 to 12 cycles. TCRdb recomputed calls from the 5' RACE reads with MiXCR, one row per CDR3 protein. Here the sample spans roughly 1.5 million distinct CDR3 sequences, about 45% being singletons. The specimen sequenced was blood. These receptors came from a woman between 18 and 29 years old in good health.

The chain joins TRBV6-1 to TRBJ2-5; D might be TRBD2 (7 bases). The V gene's germline CDR1 is MNHNS and CDR2 SASEGT. This CDR3 contains 13 residues. Trimming cost V 7 bases and J 5 bases, with 14 bases left between them. The CDR3 loop reads CASTRGGTETQYF. The CDR3 DNA reads TGTGCCAGCACAAGGGGGGGGACGGAGACCCAGTACTTC.

The chain joins TRBV9 to TRBJ1-1; TRBD1 matches 10 bases. Germline values: CDR1 SGDLS, CDR2 YYNGEE. The CDR3 loop spans 13 amino acids. The V and J ends lost 9 bases and 0 bases, in that order; junction bases with no gene match: 2. CDR3 in DNA: TGTGCCACCGGGACAGGGGTGAACACTGAAGCTTTCTTT. This encodes CATGTGVNTEAFF.

The chain links TRBV7-2 to TRBJ2-3, with 8 bases that match TRBD2. Germline values: CDR1 SGHTA, CDR2 FQGNSA. This CDR3 contains 12 residues. Trimming cost V 1 base and J 14 bases; bases outside gene matches: 5. The chain's CDR3 is CASSLDAGGPYF. Written as DNA, the CDR3 is TGTGCCAGCAGCTTAGATGCGGGGGGTCCGTATTTT.

The chain links TRBV7-2 to TRBJ2-1; 8 nucleotides line up with TRBD2. The end of the DNA is better explained by TRBJ2-7, so the J call may be wrong. The germline gives CDR1 SGHTA, CDR2 FQGNSA. This CDR3 has 15 residues. In nucleotides, the CDR3 is TGTGCCAGCAGCTTAGAACTAGCGGCCTACAATGAGCAGTACTTC. This sequence encodes CASSLELAAYNEQYF.

V usage is TRBV9 and J usage is TRBJ2-7; TRBD1 aligns across 11 bases. V gave up 4 bases and J gave up 7 bases; unmatched junction bases: 10. Germline assignment: CDR1 SGDLS and CDR2 YYNGEE. This CDR3 has 15 residues. The CDR3 loop reads CASSPKDRGLGEQYF. In DNA, the CDR3 is TGTGCCAGCAGCCCAAAGGACAGGGGGCTGGGTGAGCAGTACTTC.

This clonotype was observed a handful of times. The rearrangement links TRBV5-1 to TRBJ1-5; 11 positions match TRBD1. Trimming removed 9 bases from V and 9 bases from J; junction bases left unmatched: 14. The germline gives CDR1 SGHRS, CDR2 YFSETQ. The CDR3 sequence is 15 residues long. The CDR3 DNA reads TGCGCCAACTCCCCCGCGGGACAGGGGGTACGGCCCCAGCATTTT. This sequence encodes CANSPAGQGVRPQHF.

The chain links TRBV4-3 to TRBJ1-4; TRBD1 matches 7 bases. CDR1 and CDR2 from the germline V gene are LGHNA and YSLEER. J gave up 5 bases and V 4 bases, and 7 bases lay outside the gene matches. The length of the CDR3 is 15 residues. CDR3 residues: CASSRGTALNEKLFF. The CDR3 coding sequence is TGCGCCAGCAGCCGGGGGACAGCGCTGAATGAAAAACTGTTTTTT.

The J gene is TRBJ2-2, the V gene TRBV7-2, with a tentative D call TRBD1 (5 bases). Germline values: CDR1 SGHTA, CDR2 FQGNSA. The CDR3 length is 15 residues. Trimming stripped 5 bases from V and 2 bases from J, with 12 bases between. The CDR3 nucleotides read TGTGCCAGCAGCCCAGACAGCGTTAACACCGGGGAGCTGTTTTTT. Translated, it gives CASSPDSVNTGELFF.

In this sample, this clonotype turned up a few times. The rearrangement links TRBV5-6 to TRBJ1-1; 8 bases fit TRBD1. There are 16 residues in the CDR3. Trimming removed 4 bases from V and 1 base from J; junction bases left unmatched: 9. Per germline, CDR1 SGHDT and CDR2 YYEEEE. The CDR3: CASSQRRDRRNTEAFF. For the CDR3, the DNA is TGTGCCAGCAGCCAGCGGCGGGACAGGAGGAACACTGAAGCTTTCTTT.

This chain uses TRBV2 with TRBJ2-5; D remains unclear. V was trimmed by 3 bases and J by 11 bases, leaving 19 bases between them. This CDR3 has 14 amino acids. Germline-derived CDR1 and CDR2 are SNHLY and FYNNEI. Here the CDR3 reads CASSELELENEQYF. In DNA, the CDR3 is TGTGCCAGCAGTGAGCTGGAGCTGGAAAATGAGCAGTACTTC.

This clonotype has only a few counts. The chain couples TRBV6-5 to TRBJ2-7; the match to TRBD2 covers 8 bases. The CDR3 has 14 amino acids. Per germline, CDR1 MNHEY and CDR2 SVGAGI. V was pared by 2 bases and J by 7 bases, with 7 bases of the junction left unmatched. The CDR3 spells CASSYPGGNNEQYF. DNA for the CDR3: TGTGCCAGCAGTTACCCGGGGGGGAACAATGAGCAGTACTTC.

In this sample, this clonotype turned up a few times. This chain uses TRBV29-1 with TRBJ1-1; the D is unclear. CDR3 length equals 13 residues. Germline CDR1 SQVTM, CDR2 ANQGSEA. The V and J ends lost 7 bases and 1 base respectively, with 13 bases between them. The CDR3 sequence is CSGLAAGNTEAFF. DNA of the CDR3: TGCAGCGGCCTGGCCGCGGGGAACACTGAAGCTTTCTTT. Looking up the rest from reference TRBV29-1 and TRBJ1-1 gives the full variable domain: SAVISQKPSRDICQRGTSLTIQCQVDSQVTMMFWYRQQPGQSLTLIATANQGSEATYESGFVIDKFPISRPNLTFSTLTVSNMSPEDSSIYLCSGLAAGNTEAFFGQGTRLTVV.

This clonotype was seen a single time. The chain links TRBV9 to TRBJ2-7, with 9 bases that match TRBD1. J was trimmed by 7 bases and V by 4 bases; bases with no gene match: 18. This CDR3 is 17 amino acids long. Germline loops: CDR1 SGDLS, CDR2 YYNGEE. The CDR3 loop reads CASSQRGTGGPRGEQYF. The CDR3, as DNA: TGTGCCAGCAGCCAAAGGGGTACAGGGGGCCCTAGAGGTGAGCAGTACTTC.

This chain uses TRBV27 with TRBJ2-7; D remains unclear. CDR3 length: 13 amino acids. Trimming removed 5 bases at V and 0 bases at J, with 8 bases between. Germline-derived CDR1 and CDR2 are MNHEY and SMNVEV (reference sequence). As DNA, the CDR3 is TGTGCCAGCAGTGCAGTTAGCTCCTACGAGCAGTACTTC. Residues: CASSAVSSYEQYF.

V gene TRBV18 combines with J gene TRBJ1-2; D is possibly TRBD1 (5 bases). The germline V and J ends were trimmed by 8 bases and 4 bases, with 17 bases remaining between them. Germline V gives CDR1 KGHSH, CDR2 LQKENI. This CDR3 is 14 amino acids long. The CDR3: CASPTAGIGYGYTF. In DNA, the CDR3 is TGTGCCAGCCCTACTGCAGGGATCGGCTATGGCTACACCTTC.

The chain has TRBV5-1 and TRBJ2-5; D is undetermined. The germline V and J ends were trimmed by 4 bases and 2 bases, with 18 bases remaining between them. This CDR3 is built from 16 residues. Germline V gene data show CDR1 as SGHRS and CDR2 as YFSETQ. The CDR3 region has the DNA TGCGCCAGCAGCCCCGGCGGTGTAGCCTCACAAGAGACCCAGTACTTC. As protein: CASSPGGVASQETQYF. Full variable domain (rest looked up from reference TRBV5-1 and TRBJ2-5): KAGVTQTPRYLIKTRGQQVTLSCSPISGHRSVSWYQQTPGQGLQFLFEYFSETQRNKGNFPGRFSGRQFSNSRSEMNVSTLELGDSALYLCASSPGGVASQETQYFGPGTRLLVL.

This rearrangement joins TRBV12-3 or TRBV12-4 to TRBJ1-1; 10 nucleotides match TRBD1. CDR3 length: 15 residues. V shed 5 bases and J 1 base; nucleotides not matched to a gene: 4. The DNA for the CDR3 is TGTGCCAGCAGTCGCCGGACAGGGGGGAACACTGAAGCTTTCTTT. Translating it yields CASSRRTGGNTEAFF.

This clonotype was found a few times. CDR3 DNA sequence: TGTGCCAGCAGCGAACGGACAAATTTCAATGAGCAGTTCTTC. Residues: CASSERTNFNEQFF. This chain uses TRBV6-5 with TRBJ2-1; D perhaps matches TRBD1 (5 bases). Germline CDR1 and CDR2: MNHEY and SVGAGI. The CDR3 extends over 14 amino acids. V was pared by 6 bases and J by 6 bases, with 15 bases between.

Only a few counts were recorded for this clonotype. The J gene is TRBJ2-3, the V gene TRBV6-1; 12 bases are shared with TRBD2. Trimming at V came to 5 bases and at J to 5 bases, leaving 11 bases not matched to a gene. This CDR3 has 17 residues. Germline V gene data show CDR1 as MNHNS and CDR2 as SASEGT. CDR3 loop: CASSLTPPLAGGDTQYF. The CDR3 DNA reads as TGTGCCAGCAGTCTCACACCCCCACTAGCGGGGGGAGATACGCAGTATTTT.

V usage is TRBV12-3 or TRBV12-4 and J usage is TRBJ1-6, with D possibly being TRBD1 (5 bases). The CDR3 is 14 residues long. The germline V and J ends were trimmed by 5 bases and 7 bases, with 12 bases remaining between them. The CDR3 loop is CASSPDIGNSPLHF. CDR3 sequence (DNA): TGTGCCAGCAGTCCGGACATAGGGAATTCACCCCTCCACTTT.

This chain links TRBV27 with TRBJ2-5, with D hard to call. Per germline, CDR1 MNHEY and CDR2 SMNVEV (reference sequence). This CDR3 contains 17 residues. V dropped 5 bases and J dropped 0 bases, with 19 bases sitting between them. The CDR3: CASSLLGQVSHQETQYF. DNA of the CDR3: TGTGCCAGCAGTCTCCTAGGGCAGGTTTCCCACCAAGAGACCCAGTACTTC.